This T cell receptor (beta chain) is drawn from a study of tumor T cells in aggressive B-cell lymphoma. Trimming took 5 bases from V and 5 from J, leaving 15 bases between them. Germline CDR1 reads MDHEN; CDR2 reads SYDVKM. The CDR3 extends over 14 amino acids. Here immunoSEQ multiplex PCR was the method, and the copy in TCRdb shows in-frame clones only, minus some. The table lists 8,500 to 14,000 clones, about 89% of them singletons, with 2.2% in the top ten. Sequenced input: tumor tissue. The V call is TRBV28, the J call TRBJ2-5, with D perhaps TRBD2 (5 bases). This sequence was found in an adult with diffuse large B cell lymphoma. The CDR3 DNA is TGTGCCAGCAGTGACTTGGGCCCGGGGGAGACCCAGTACTTC. Its protein product is CASSDLGPGETQYF.